This TCR beta chain was documented in a study of T cell responses to AZD1222 COVID-19 vaccine. The table came from immunoSEQ multiplex PCR; TCRdb's copy has only in-frame clones and leaves some out. Seen here are roughly 120,000 clones, around nine tenths observed once, and the top ten hold 3.5% to 4.5%. Trimming took off 4 bases at V and 1 base at J, with 16 bases between the two ends. This CDR3 region has 16 residues. Germline CDR1 reads MGHRA; CDR2 reads YSYEKL. The sequenced sample was peripheral blood, obtained on day 0 of AZD1222 vaccination. This chain uses TRBV4-1 with TRBJ1-1, with D unresolved. The receptor's source is an adult in good health. Here the CDR3 DNA reads TGCGCCAGCAGCCCCGGTCCTCTCATGACGAACACTGAAGCTTTCTTT. Encoded protein: CASSPGPLMTNTEAFF.